This is a list of T cell receptor beta chains from one sample in a study of cytomegalovirus exposure and HLA in healthy donors. Sequencing was performed with immunoSEQ multiplex PCR; in TCRdb, only in-frame clones are kept and a portion is missing. This table holds 90,000 to 100,000 clones, nearly 70% found once. The specimen was PBMCs. The receptor source for this set is a man aged 45-60 years in good health and CMV-seronegative. The CDR3 runs from the conserved cysteine through the conserved F or W. The D gene is left open where the match is weak. Part of the rows lack a size; the others show once, few, many or a class for expanded clones.

J gene | clone size | D gene | V gene | CDR3 DNA | CDR3 protein
TRBJ1-3 | few | - | TRBV7-9 | TGTGCCAGCAGCTCGATGCAGGGAAACACCATATATTTT | CASSSMQGNTIYF
TRBJ1-5 | once | TRBD1 | TRBV14 | TGTGCCAGCAGCCGGGACAGCGATCAGCCCCAGCATTTT | CASSRDSDQPQHF
TRBJ2-7 | - | - | TRBV4-3 | TGCGCCAGCAGCCAAGAGCAGGGCTACGAGCAGTACTTC | CASSQEQGYEQYF
TRBJ1-4 | - | TRBD1 | TRBV7-8 | TGTGCCAGCAGCTTCGACAGGGTTGCAACTAATGAAAAACTGTTTTTT | CASSFDRVATNEKLFF
TRBJ1-6 | - | TRBD1 | TRBV5-1 | TGCGCCAGCAGCTTAGGGGGCGCGCTTAATTCACCCCTCCACTTT | CASSLGGALNSPLHF
TRBJ1-5 | - | - | TRBV13 | TGTGCCAGCAGCTCCGCCCCCGGTCAGCCCCAGCATTTT | CASSSAPGQPQHF
TRBJ1-5 | - | - | TRBV11-2 | TGTGCCAGCAGCTTCGGAGGAGATTATAGCAATCAGCCCCAGCATTTT | CASSFGGDYSNQPQHF
TRBJ1-4 | - | - | TRBV5-1 | TGCGCCAGCAGCTTCGGACAGTTCAATGAAAAACTGTTTTTT | CASSFGQFNEKLFF
TRBJ2-1 | - | - | TRBV29-1 | TGCAGCGTTGAAGGAGGTGGAGCGATCCCCTACAATGAGCAGTTCTTC | CSVEGGGAIPYNEQFF
TRBJ2-7 | - | - | TRBV7-9 | TGTGCCAGCAGCTTAGGAGGGGGCTACGAGCAGTACTTC | CASSLGGGYEQYF
TRBJ2-4 | few | - | TRBV10-3 | TGTGCCATCAGTGAAGGGGGATTAGCCAAAAACATTCAGTACTTC | CAISEGGLAKNIQYF
TRBJ2-1 | - | - | TRBV7-2 | TGTGCCAGCAGCTTTGTGGGAGGCCTAGCCAATGAGCAGTTCTTC | CASSFVGGLANEQFF
TRBJ1-2 | - | - | TRBV2 | TGTGCCAGCAGTGGGGGCACCCTGGGGTCTGGCTACACCTTC | CASSGGTLGSGYTF
TRBJ2-7 | - | TRBD1 | TRBV5-4 | TGTGCCAGCAGCTGGGACAGGGGGCGCAGGGAGCAGTACTTC | CASSWDRGRREQYF
TRBJ2-3 | - | - | TRBV25-1 | TGTGCCAGCAGTGAACGGGTTGCCTATACGCAGTATTTT | CASSERVAYTQYF
TRBJ1-1 | - | - | TRBV30 | TGTGCCTGGAGTCTCCTAGCTAGGAATGCTTTCTTT | CAWSLLARNAFF
TRBJ1-1 | - | TRBD1 | TRBV4-1 | TGCGCCAGCAGTTGGAGGGGGCGTTTGGACACTGAAGCTTTCTTT | CASSWRGRLDTEAFF
TRBJ1-5 | - | TRBD1 | TRBV27 | TGTGCCAGCAGATTAGGGACAGGGGGAAGGGATCAGCCCCAGCATTTT | CASRLGTGGRDQPQHF
TRBJ2-5 | - | TRBD1 | TRBV19 | TGTGCCAGTACCCCCGGGACAGTCCAAGAGACCCAGTACTTC | CASTPGTVQETQYF
TRBJ1-1 | - | TRBD1 | TRBV7-2 | TGTGCCAGCAGCTTAGCGGGACAGGCGAACACTGAAGCTTTCTTT | CASSLAGQANTEAFF
TRBJ1-4 | - | - | TRBV7-9 | TGTGCCAGCAGCGCCGGACAAGACAGTGGCGGTACTAATGAAAAACTGTTTTTT | CASSAGQDSGGTNEKLFF
TRBJ1-5 | medium-sized | TRBD1 | TRBV28 | TGTGCCAGCAGTTCAAACACACAGGGGGCTCGACAGCCCCAGCATTTT | CASSSNTQGARQPQHF
TRBJ1-3 | - | - | TRBV5-6 | TGTGCCAGCAGCAGGACACCGGGGGACACCATATATTTT | CASSRTPGDTIYF
TRBJ2-3 | - | - | TRBV13 | TGTGCCAGCAGCTCCTTCCTTAGCGGAGATACAGATACGCAGTATTTT | CASSSFLSGDTDTQYF
TRBJ2-5 | once | TRBD1 | TRBV4-2 | TGTGCCAGCAGCCATGCAGGGGGCGAAGAGACCCAGTACTTC | CASSHAGGEETQYF
TRBJ1-4 | many | - | TRBV19 | TGTGCCAGTAGTACCACACTCGGAGAGCCTGAAAAACTGTTTTTT | CASSTTLGEPEKLFF
TRBJ2-7 | few | - | TRBV14 | TGTGCCAGCAGCCAAGTAGGACTCCGACCTGGGGAGCAGTACTTC | CASSQVGLRPGEQYF
TRBJ2-3 | - | TRBD2 | TRBV4-2 | TGTGCCAGCAGCCAAGAGACTAGCGGGGGGGCAGATACGCAGTATTTT | CASSQETSGGADTQYF
TRBJ2-2 | - | - | TRBV7-3 | TGTGCCAGCAGCCTCCTTGGGGCCGCGAACACCGGGGAGCTGTTTTTT | CASSLLGAANTGELFF
TRBJ1-1 | few | - | TRBV6-5 | TGTGCCAGCAGTTACTCCCCCGACAGAATGAACACTGAAGCTTTCTTT | CASSYSPDRMNTEAFF
TRBJ2-6 | - | TRBD1 | TRBV29-1 | TGCAGCCTACCTTGGGGGGCAGGGGGCGCCCCTTCTGGGGCCAACGTCCTGACTTTC | CSLPWGAGGAPSGANVLTF
TRBJ1-1 | - | TRBD1 | TRBV2 | TGTGCCAGCATCCCCCGGGACAGGGGGTTTAGGACTGAAGCTTTCTTT | CASIPRDRGFRTEAFF
TRBJ2-1 | - | - | TRBV11-1 | TGTGCCAGCAGCCTTTCTAGCCCCTCCTACAATGAGCAGTTCTTC | CASSLSSPSYNEQFF
TRBJ2-5 | - | TRBD2 | TRBV6-6 | TGTGCCAGCAGTTATCACGGGGGGGCTGGAGAGACCCAGTACTTC | CASSYHGGAGETQYF
TRBJ2-1 | - | TRBD2 | TRBV4-1 | TGCGCCAGCAGCCACTCCGGGACTAGCACCTACAATGAGCAGTTCTTC | CASSHSGTSTYNEQFF
TRBJ1-2 | - | TRBD1 | TRBV7-9 | TGTGCCAGCAGCTCCTGGACAGGGGGATCGGGCTACACCTTC | CASSSWTGGSGYTF
TRBJ2-3 | - | - | TRBV21-1 | TGTGCCAGCAGCAAAGAGACAATGAAGAGTTACCCCCGCACAGATACGCAGTATTTT | CASSKETMKSYPRTDTQYF
TRBJ1-1 | - | - | TRBV19 | TGTGCCAGTAGTTCCCGGGACATTAGTTTCGGCACTGAAGCTTTCTTT | CASSSRDISFGTEAFF
TRBJ2-6 | - | - | TRBV28 | TGTGCCAGCACCACCCCGAGGTCTAGCTCTGGGGCCAACGTCCTGACTTTC | CASTTPRSSSGANVLTF
TRBJ1-4 | - | - | TRBV5-1 | TGCGCCAGCAGCTTGGTAGGGGACACCAATGAAAAACTGTTTTTT | CASSLVGDTNEKLFF
TRBJ1-3 | - | - | TRBV5-1 | TGCGCCAGCACAGTCAGCTCTGGAAACACCATATATTTT | CASTVSSGNTIYF
TRBJ1-5 | once | TRBD1 | TRBV6-5 | TGTGCCAGCAGTTTCGGGGACAGATATAGCAATCAGCCCCAGCATTTT | CASSFGDRYSNQPQHF
TRBJ2-1 | - | TRBD2 | TRBV27 | TGTGCCAGCAGTTTGGTACTAGCGGGGGGCGATGAGCAGTTCTTC | CASSLVLAGGDEQFF
TRBJ1-2 | - | - | TRBV11-2 | TGTGCCAGCAACAGAATATGGTCTACGGGAGGCTACACCTTC | CASNRIWSTGGYTF
TRBJ2-5 | - | - | TRBV6-5 | TGTGCCAGCAGTTACTCTCGGGGCCAAGAGACCCAGTACTTC | CASSYSRGQETQYF
TRBJ2-2 | - | - | TRBV28 | TGTGCCAGCAGTCCCCCCAAGAACACCGGGGAGCTGTTTTTT | CASSPPKNTGELFF
TRBJ1-1 | - | TRBD1 | TRBV5-4 | TGTGCCAGCAGCTTGAGACAGGGGGCTTCTTTCTTT | CASSLRQGASFF
TRBJ1-2 | - | - | TRBV4-3 | TGCGCCAGCAGCCAAGATGTGTACACCTATGGCTACACCTTC | CASSQDVYTYGYTF
TRBJ2-6 | - | - | TRBV9 | TGTGCCAGCAGCGTATGGGTTGGGGGCCCCGGGGCCAACGTCCTGACTTTC | CASSVWVGGPGANVLTF
TRBJ1-6 | - | - | TRBV6-1 | TGTGCCAGCAGTAGGGGACTAGTTAATTCACCCCTCCACTTT | CASSRGLVNSPLHF
TRBJ1-5 | - | TRBD1 | TRBV19 | TGTGCCAGTAGTATAGATCCTCGGACAGGGACGTATAGACGCAATCAGCCCCAGCATTTT | CASSIDPRTGTYRRNQPQHF
TRBJ2-7 | - | TRBD1 | TRBV29-1 | TGCAGCGGGGGACAGTCTACCTACGAGCAGTACTTC | CSGGQSTYEQYF